This T cell receptor (beta chain) was sequenced during a study of T-cell reconstitution after alpha-beta-depleted transplantation in children. Study-wide findings and caveats: Some patients owed their high day-60 TCRbeta diversity to surviving recipient T cells and thymic progenitors. Expanded graft clones, several hundred of them, were reportedly the source of alpha-beta T cells about two months after transplant. T-cell counts and diversity were attributed mostly to newly produced T cells one year after transplant.

The TCRbeta library was prepared with unique molecular identifiers. Via MiXCR, TCRdb re-called the PCR reads, giving one row per CDR3 protein. The repertoire consists of under 850,000 distinct CDR3 sequences, with about 12% occurring once and the leading ten covering about 0.77%. Germline V gene sequence: CDR1 DFQATT, CDR2 SNEGSKA (reference sequence). Trimming took off 3 bases at V and 0 bases at J, with 9 bases between the two ends. The CDR3 is made up of 14 amino acids. This clonotype was found many times. What it binds is not known. This clonotype was obtained from a girl aged 2 to 9 with congenital amegakaryocytic thrombocytopenia, due to receive a stem cell transplant. The specimen comprised PBMCs, sampled before TCRalphabeta/CD19-depleted stem cell transplant. V usage is TRBV20-1 and J usage is TRBJ2-1; no definite D call. This CDR3 is CSASRESSYNEQFF. CDR3 DNA sequence: TGCAGTGCTAGTAGAGAAAGCTCCTACAATGAGCAGTTCTTC.